This is a list of T cell receptor beta chains from one sample in a study of blood T cell repertoires in COVID-19. Profiling relied on immunoSEQ multiplex PCR, and the TCRdb table lists in-frame clones only, not all of them. The sample yields fewer than 90,000 clones, roughly four fifths seen once. Specimen: peripheral blood. The receptors derive from a man between 65 and 85 years old with acute or convalescent COVID-19. The CDR3 runs from the conserved cysteine through the conserved F or W. A D gene is named only where the DNA matches it firmly. Clone size is not always given. Where it is, it says once, few, many or a class for expanded clones.

clone_size	d_call	v_call	j_call	cdr3_aa	cdr3_nt
few	-	TRBV5-4	TRBJ2-7	CASSLGGGSYEQYF	TGTGCCAGCAGCTTGGGGGGAGGCTCCTACGAGCAGTACTTC
few	-	TRBV2	TRBJ1-6	CASKRQGQNSPLHF	TGTGCCAGCAAGCGGCAGGGGCAAAATTCACCCCTCCACTTT
-	-	TRBV12-3/TRBV12-4	TRBJ2-5	CASSPGLGETQYF	TGTGCCAGCAGTCCAGGGCTCGGAGAGACCCAGTACTTC
-	-	TRBV3-1/TRBV3-2	TRBJ1-1	CASSHQTREEAFF	TGTGCCAGCAGCCATCAAACACGGGAAGAAGCTTTCTTT
-	TRBD2	TRBV2	TRBJ2-5	CASSPSGRGETQYF	TGTGCCAGCAGTCCTAGCGGGAGAGGAGAGACCCAGTACTTC
few	-	TRBV7-9	TRBJ1-1	CASSLPTESAEAFF	TGTGCCAGCAGCTTACCGACAGAGTCTGCTGAAGCTTTCTTT
-	TRBD1	TRBV7-9	TRBJ1-2	CASSLVEGANYGYTF	TGTGCCAGCAGCTTAGTGGAGGGGGCAAACTATGGCTACACCTTC
-	-	TRBV28	TRBJ1-2	CASREWTANYGYTF	TGTGCCAGCAGAGAATGGACAGCTAACTATGGCTACACCTTC
-	-	TRBV5-1	TRBJ1-5	CASSLDGSQPQHF	TGCGCCAGCAGCTTGGACGGGAGCCAGCCCCAGCATTTT
few	TRBD1	TRBV9	TRBJ1-5	CASSARQGSNQPQHF	TGTGCCAGCAGCGCTCGACAGGGGAGCAATCAGCCCCAGCATTTT
-	TRBD1	TRBV5-1	TRBJ1-4	CASSLVGQGMATNEKLFF	TGCGCCAGCAGCTTGGTTGGACAGGGGATGGCAACTAATGAAAAACTGTTTTTT
medium-sized	-	TRBV5-1	TRBJ1-5	CASSWEGDQPQHF	TGCGCCAGCAGCTGGGAGGGTGATCAGCCCCAGCATTTT
-	TRBD1	TRBV9	TRBJ2-2	CASSVPGTGSRTGELFF	TGTGCCAGCAGCGTCCCGGGGACAGGGTCGCGCACCGGGGAGCTGTTTTTT
-	TRBD2	TRBV7-8	TRBJ2-7	CASSFGTSGAISYEQYF	TGTGCCAGCAGCTTTGGGACTAGCGGGGCTATTTCCTACGAGCAGTACTTC
-	TRBD2	TRBV5-1	TRBJ2-5	CASSLHPVGGGQETQYF	TGCGCCAGCAGCTTACACCCGGTCGGCGGGGGGCAAGAGACCCAGTACTTC
-	-	TRBV25-1	TRBJ1-2	CASREWGGGYTF	TGTGCCAGCAGAGAATGGGGGGGTGGCTACACCTTC
-	-	TRBV28	TRBJ1-5	CASSFRQLSNQPQHF	TGTGCCAGCAGTTTCCGACAGCTTAGCAATCAGCCCCAGCATTTT
-	TRBD2	TRBV7-9	TRBJ2-7	CASSTTSGTYEQYF	TGTGCCAGCAGCACGACTAGCGGGACCTACGAGCAGTACTTC
-	-	TRBV28	TRBJ2-7	CASSLFSDSYEQYF	TGTGCCAGCAGTTTATTCAGCGACTCCTACGAGCAGTACTTC
many	-	TRBV9	TRBJ2-7	CASSVGPSEGYEQYF	TGTGCCAGCAGCGTAGGCCCTAGCGAGGGGTACGAGCAGTACTTC
few	TRBD2	TRBV7-8	TRBJ2-7	CASSISGGPTWQYF	TGTGCCAGCAGCATTAGCGGGGGTCCTACTTGGCAGTACTTC
-	-	TRBV5-1	TRBJ2-1	CASSLALTRGSLGNEQFF	TGCGCCAGCAGCTTGGCCCTGACTAGGGGTAGCTTGGGCAATGAGCAGTTCTTC
once	TRBD1	TRBV4-2	TRBJ2-6	CASSQGQGSSGANVLTF	TGTGCCAGCAGCCAGGGACAGGGGAGCTCTGGGGCCAACGTCCTGACTTTC
-	-	TRBV5-1	TRBJ2-3	CASSLGQNPTDTQYF	TGCGCCAGCAGCTTGGGGCAGAATCCCACAGATACGCAGTATTTT
-	TRBD1	TRBV19	TRBJ1-1	CASSDRGDTEAFF	TGTGCCAGTTCGGACAGGGGGGACACTGAAGCTTTCTTT
-	TRBD2	TRBV28	TRBJ2-4	CASLGLAGGPNIQYF	TGTGCCAGCTTGGGACTAGCGGGAGGCCCAAACATTCAGTACTTC
-	-	TRBV6-1	TRBJ1-1	CASSEVGGDTEAFF	TGTGCCAGCAGTGAAGTTGGGGGGGACACTGAAGCTTTCTTT
-	TRBD1	TRBV5-6	TRBJ1-1	CASSLALGTEMNTEAFF	TGTGCCAGCAGCTTGGCCCTCGGGACAGAAATGAACACTGAAGCTTTCTTT
-	TRBD2	TRBV19	TRBJ2-3	CASSIGTSGGADTQYF	TGTGCCAGTAGTATAGGGACTAGCGGGGGTGCAGATACGCAGTATTTT
once	-	TRBV28	TRBJ1-1	CASSFPGRTEAFF	TGTGCCAGCAGTTTTCCAGGGAGGACTGAAGCTTTCTTT
-	TRBD2	TRBV28	TRBJ2-1	CASSFAAGVYNEQFF	TGTGCCAGCAGTTTTGCAGCGGGAGTTTACAATGAGCAGTTCTTC
-	-	TRBV5-6	TRBJ2-3	CASSLDVGRIKGTDTQYF	TGTGCCAGCAGCTTGGATGTGGGCAGGATTAAGGGCACAGATACGCAGTATTTT
-	-	TRBV3-1/TRBV3-2	TRBJ2-2	CASTRLRSTGELFF	TGTGCCAGTACCCGCCTGAGGTCCACCGGGGAGCTGTTTTTT
-	-	TRBV2	TRBJ2-5	CASRYFSGQETQYF	TGTGCCAGCAGGTATTTCAGCGGTCAAGAGACCCAGTACTTC
-	TRBD2	TRBV28	TRBJ2-2	CASSLLGTSGPVGELFF	TGTGCCAGCAGTTTATTGGGGACTAGCGGGCCAGTCGGGGAGCTGTTTTTT
-	TRBD2	TRBV19	TRBJ2-1	CASSMGLAANEQFF	TGTGCCAGTAGTATGGGACTAGCGGCGAATGAGCAGTTCTTC
once	-	TRBV14	TRBJ2-5	CASSLRDYQETQYF	TGTGCCAGCAGCCTACGGGACTACCAAGAGACCCAGTACTTC
-	-	TRBV29-1	TRBJ2-3	CSAGEVPDTQYF	TGCAGCGCGGGGGAGGTCCCAGATACGCAGTATTTT
-	-	TRBV29-1	TRBJ1-2	CSVEASYGYTF	TGCAGCGTTGAGGCCTCCTATGGCTACACCTTC
-	-	TRBV21-1	TRBJ2-1	CASSKAGRGRAGTRDEQFF	TGTGCCAGCAGCAAAGCGGGGCGCGGGAGGGCTGGTACCCGGGATGAGCAGTTCTTC
-	-	TRBV4-1	TRBJ2-3	CASPQVAGTDTQYF	TGCGCCAGCCCCCAAGTGGCGGGGACAGATACGCAGTATTTT
-	TRBD2	TRBV7-2	TRBJ2-7	CASRRGGRTYEQYF	TGTGCCAGCAGACGGGGGGGCCGAACCTACGAGCAGTACTTC
-	-	TRBV11-3	TRBJ2-3	CASSIGDTQYF	TGTGCCAGCAGCATCGGAGATACGCAGTATTTT
-	TRBD2	TRBV4-3	TRBJ2-4	CASSQTSLAGKNIQYF	TGCGCCAGCAGCCAAACCTCACTAGCGGGGAAAAACATTCAGTACTTC
-	-	TRBV10-2	TRBJ2-7	CASSLSTARSYEQYF	TGCGCCAGCAGTCTTTCGACAGCGCGCTCCTACGAGCAGTACTTC
-	TRBD2	TRBV2	TRBJ2-3	CASSEGLAGFGHTQYF	TGTGCCAGCAGTGAGGGACTAGCGGGGTTTGGACATACGCAGTATTTT
-	-	TRBV7-9	TRBJ1-5	CASSFDSFNQPQHF	TGTGCCAGCAGCTTCGACAGCTTCAATCAGCCCCAGCATTTT
-	-	TRBV12-5	TRBJ2-2	CASGLGTTTGELFF	TGTGCTAGTGGTTTGGGTACTACAACCGGGGAGCTGTTTTTT
-	-	TRBV19	TRBJ1-5	CASSTTGNQPQHF	TGTGCCAGTAGTACTACAGGTAATCAGCCCCAGCATTTT
once	-	TRBV5-1	TRBJ1-2	CASSLDGPGAGYTF	TGCGCCAGCAGCTTGGACGGGCCTGGGGCCGGCTACACCTTC
-	-	TRBV18	TRBJ2-1	CASSPTRVYNEQFF	TGTGCCAGCTCACCGACCCGGGTCTACAATGAGCAGTTCTTC
few	-	TRBV9	TRBJ1-6	CASSGGSSYNSPLHF	TGTGCCAGCAGCGGCGGGAGCTCCTATAATTCACCCCTCCACTTT
-	-	TRBV29-1	TRBJ2-7	CSASQGYEQYF	TGCAGCGCTAGTCAGGGCTACGAGCAGTACTTC
-	-	TRBV3-1/TRBV3-2	TRBJ2-3	CASSQQGKGTDTQYF	TGTGCCAGCAGCCAACAGGGGAAGGGCACAGATACGCAGTATTTT
-	TRBD1	TRBV29-1	TRBJ2-7	CSVGTGVGYEQYF	TGCAGCGTTGGGACAGGGGTCGGATACGAGCAGTACTTC